Listed here are 10 T cell receptor beta chains from one sample, sequenced in a study of OX40 agonist ivuxolimab in advanced cancers. Libraries were prepared by immunoSEQ multiplex PCR; TCRdb keeps only in-frame clonotypes and omits some of them. The sample records 40,000 to 55,000 clones, around 90% being singletons. This specimen was CD4+ or CD8+ T cells sorted from blood, taken in a trial of the OX40 agonist ivuxolimab. These receptor sequences come from an adult with an advanced solid tumor such as melanoma, head and neck, liver or kidney cancer.

The chain uses TRBV19 and TRBJ2-1; the match to TRBD1 covers 11 bases. Germline V gene lookup returns CDR1 LNHDA and CDR2 SQIVND (reference sequence). This CDR3 is built from 15 residues. V dropped 6 bases and J dropped 4; count of bases not matched to a gene: 5. The CDR3 bases are TGTGCCAGTAGCCCCGGGACAGGGGGTTACAATGAGCAGTTCTTC. Amino acids: CASSPGTGGYNEQFF.

The rearrangement joins TRBV2 to TRBJ2-5; TRBD2 aligns across 9 bases. The closer fit of TRBJ2-7 to the DNA end suggests the J call may be wrong. The germline gives CDR1 SNHLY, CDR2 FYNNEI. The CDR3 has 14 residues. CDR3 DNA sequence: TGTGCCAGCCTTAGGACTAGCGCCTCCTACGAGCAGTACTTC. Its protein is CASLRTSASYEQYF.

The gene calls are TRBV4-2 and TRBJ2-7; D is unresolved. Trimming shortened V by 3 bases and J by 3 bases, and 9 bases separated the two germline ends. The V gene's germline CDR1 is LGHNA and CDR2 YNFKEQ. The CDR3 is 13 amino acids. CDR3 in amino acids: CASSHNIFYEQYF. CDR3 DNA: TGTGCCAGCAGCCATAACATATTCTACGAGCAGTACTTC.

The chain employs TRBV28 and TRBJ2-7, with D perhaps TRBD2 (6 bases). The length of the CDR3 is 15 residues. CDR1 is MDHEN and CDR2 is SYDVKM in the germline V gene. The ends were cut back, 6 bases at V and 5 bases at J, with 20 bases in the middle. The CDR3 spells CASRATSFNSDEQYF. DNA for the CDR3: TGTGCCAGCAGGGCTACTAGCTTCAATTCGGACGAGCAGTACTTC. Complete variable domain (other parts from reference TRBV28 and TRBJ2-7): DVKVTQSSRYLVKRTGEKVFLECVQDMDHENMFWYRQDPGLGLRLIYFSYDVKMKEKGDIPEGYSVSREKKERFSLILESASTNQTSMYLCASRATSFNSDEQYFGPGTRLTVT.

This chain links TRBV28 with TRBJ2-3; tentative D call: TRBD2 (6 bases). CDR1 MDHEN and CDR2 SYDVKM come from the germline V gene. V lost 1 base, J lost 2 bases, and 16 bases lay in between. This CDR3 comprises 17 residues. The CDR3 DNA reads as TGTGCCAGCAGTTTATCCCCACGGGAGAGGGACACAGATACGCAGTATTTT. It is translated as CASSLSPRERDTDTQYF.

This rearrangement joins TRBV6-1 to TRBJ2-7; 9 positions agree with TRBD2. Germline V gene data show CDR1 as MNHNS and CDR2 as SASEGT. The CDR3 consists of 14 residues. With V trimmed by 6 bases and J by 4 bases, 7 bases remained unmatched. In DNA, the CDR3 is TGTGCCAGCAGACTAGCGGGCCTACTTTACGAGCAGTACTTC. This encodes CASRLAGLLYEQYF.

The chain uses TRBV2 and TRBJ2-7; D gene unclear. Germline V gene sequence: CDR1 SNHLY, CDR2 FYNNEI. V was clipped by 7 bases and J by 2 bases, with 12 bases between them. CDR3 length: 13 residues. The CDR3 sequence is CASTVLDTYEQYF. CDR3 in DNA: TGTGCCAGCACTGTCCTCGATACCTACGAGCAGTACTTC.

This rearrangement joins TRBV7-9 to TRBJ2-7; maybe TRBD1 (5 bases). The length of the CDR3 is 14 residues. The V end was cut by 0 bases, the J end by 4 bases, with 10 bases between. Looked up from germline, CDR1 is SEHNR and CDR2 is FQNEAQ (reference sequence). The CDR3 bases are TGTGCCAGCAGCTTAGCGGGGCAGGCTTACGAGCAGTACTTC. It codes for CASSLAGQAYEQYF. Combining the CDR3 with reference TRBV7-9 and TRBJ2-7 gives the whole variable domain DTGVSQNPRHKITKRGQNVTFRCDPISEHNRLYWYRQTLGQGPEFLTYFQNEAQLEKSRLLSDRFSAERPKGSFSTLEIQRTEQGDSAMYLCASSLAGQAYEQYFGPGTRLTVT.

The chain combines TRBV5-6 with TRBJ2-7, with TRBD1 matching over 8 bases. The CDR3 loop spans 14 amino acids. With V trimmed by 2 bases and J by 3 bases, 4 bases remained unmatched. The V gene's germline CDR1 is SGHDT and CDR2 YYEEEE. The DNA of the CDR3 is TGTGCCAGCAGCTTCGGGACAGGCCACTACGAGCAGTACTTC. Residues: CASSFGTGHYEQYF.

V and J are TRBV30 and TRBJ2-1, with TRBD2 matching 8 bases. The J segment lost 4 bases and the V segment lost 4 bases, leaving 9 bases of the junction unmatched. Looked up from germline, CDR1 is GTSNPN and CDR2 is SVGIG (reference sequence). This CDR3 is 15 amino acids long. CDR3 coding DNA: TGTGCCTGGACTAAGCTAGCGGGCCTTTACAATGAGCAGTTCTTC. Translated: CAWTKLAGLYNEQFF.